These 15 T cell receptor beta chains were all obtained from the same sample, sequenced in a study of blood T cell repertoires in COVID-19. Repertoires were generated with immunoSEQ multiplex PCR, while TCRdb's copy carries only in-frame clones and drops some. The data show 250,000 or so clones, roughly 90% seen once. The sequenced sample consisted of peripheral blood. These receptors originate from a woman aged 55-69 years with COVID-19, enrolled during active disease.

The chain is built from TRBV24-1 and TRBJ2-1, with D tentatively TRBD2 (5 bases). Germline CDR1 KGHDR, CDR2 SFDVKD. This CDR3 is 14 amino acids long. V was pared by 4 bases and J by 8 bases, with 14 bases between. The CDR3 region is CATSDGNYRDEQFF. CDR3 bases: TGTGCCACCAGTGACGGGAACTATAGGGATGAGCAGTTCTTC.

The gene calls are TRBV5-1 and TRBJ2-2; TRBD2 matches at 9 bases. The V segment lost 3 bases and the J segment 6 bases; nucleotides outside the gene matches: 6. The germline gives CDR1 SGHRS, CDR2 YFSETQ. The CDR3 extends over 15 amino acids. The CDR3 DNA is TGCGCCAGCAGCTGGGCCTTAGCGGGGGCCGGGGAGCTGTTTTTT. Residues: CASSWALAGAGELFF.

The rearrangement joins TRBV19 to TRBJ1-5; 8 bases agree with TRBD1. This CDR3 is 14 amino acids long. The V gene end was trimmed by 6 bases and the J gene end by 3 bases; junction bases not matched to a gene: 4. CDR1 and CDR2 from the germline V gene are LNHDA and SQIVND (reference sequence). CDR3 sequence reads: CASRMTGDNQPQHF. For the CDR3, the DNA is TGTGCCAGTAGGATGACAGGGGACAATCAGCCCCAGCATTTT.

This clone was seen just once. The CDR3 here is CASSLGSVPYEQYF. CDR3 sequence (DNA): TGTGCCAGCAGCTTAGGGTCGGTCCCCTACGAGCAGTACTTC. The chain links TRBV7-8 to TRBJ2-7; D is uncertain. Germline V gene lookup returns CDR1 SGHVS and CDR2 FQNEAQ. The CDR3 sequence is 14 residues long. Deletions cut 1 base from V and 2 bases from J, with 9 bases between.

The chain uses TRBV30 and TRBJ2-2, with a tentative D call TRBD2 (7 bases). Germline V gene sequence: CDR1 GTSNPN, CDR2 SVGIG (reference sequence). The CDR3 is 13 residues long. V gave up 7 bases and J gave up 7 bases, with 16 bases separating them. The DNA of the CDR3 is TGTGCCTACACGATCGGGGGGCACGGGGAGCTGTTTTTT. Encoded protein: CAYTIGGHGELFF.

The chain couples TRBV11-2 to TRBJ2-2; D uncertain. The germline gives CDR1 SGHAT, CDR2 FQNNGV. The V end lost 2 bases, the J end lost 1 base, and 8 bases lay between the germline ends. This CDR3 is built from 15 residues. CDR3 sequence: CASSLFNRNTGELFF. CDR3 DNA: TGTGCCAGCAGCTTATTTAACAGGAACACCGGGGAGCTGTTTTTT.

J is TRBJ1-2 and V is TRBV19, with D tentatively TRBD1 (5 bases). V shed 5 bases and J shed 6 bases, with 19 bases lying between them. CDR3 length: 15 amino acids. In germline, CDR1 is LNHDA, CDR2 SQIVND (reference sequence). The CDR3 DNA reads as TGTGCCAGTAGTGTCCCGGGCCGGGGGTTGGATGGCTACACCTTC. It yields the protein CASSVPGRGLDGYTF.

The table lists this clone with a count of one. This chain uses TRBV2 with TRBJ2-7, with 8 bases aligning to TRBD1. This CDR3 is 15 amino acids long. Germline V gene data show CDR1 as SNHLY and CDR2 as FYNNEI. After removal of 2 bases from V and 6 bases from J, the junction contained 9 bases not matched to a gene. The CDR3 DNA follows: TGTGCCAGCAGTGAAACCCTGACAGGGGTCGGCGAGCAGTACTTC. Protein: CASSETLTGVGEQYF. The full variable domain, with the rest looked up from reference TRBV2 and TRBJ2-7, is EPEVTQTPSHQVTQMGQEVILRCVPISNHLYFYWYRQILGQKVEFLVSFYNNEISEKSEIFDDQFSVERPDGSNFTLKIRSTKLEDSAMYFCASSETLTGVGEQYFGPGTRLTVT.

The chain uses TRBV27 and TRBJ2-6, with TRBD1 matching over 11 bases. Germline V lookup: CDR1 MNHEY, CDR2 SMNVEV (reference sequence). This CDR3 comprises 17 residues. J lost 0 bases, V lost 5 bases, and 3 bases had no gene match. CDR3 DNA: TGTGCCAGCAGTCCCGGGACAGGGGGCTCTGGGGCCAACGTCCTGACTTTC. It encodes CASSPGTGGSGANVLTF.

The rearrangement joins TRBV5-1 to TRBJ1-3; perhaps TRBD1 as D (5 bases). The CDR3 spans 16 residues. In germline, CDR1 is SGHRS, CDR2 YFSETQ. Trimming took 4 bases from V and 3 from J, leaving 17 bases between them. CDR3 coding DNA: TGCGCCAGCAGCAGGGGCCCCGCGGGGATTGGAAACACCATATATTTT. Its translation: CASSRGPAGIGNTIYF.

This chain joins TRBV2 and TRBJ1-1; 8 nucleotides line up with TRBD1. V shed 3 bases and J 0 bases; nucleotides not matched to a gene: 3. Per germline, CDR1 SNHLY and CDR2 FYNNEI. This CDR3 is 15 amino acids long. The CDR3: CASSEQGAVNTEAFF. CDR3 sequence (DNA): TGTGCCAGCAGTGAGCAGGGGGCGGTGAACACTGAAGCTTTCTTT.

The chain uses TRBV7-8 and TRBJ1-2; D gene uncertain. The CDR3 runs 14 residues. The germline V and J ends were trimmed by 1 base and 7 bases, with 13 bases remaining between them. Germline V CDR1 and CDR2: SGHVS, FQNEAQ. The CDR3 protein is CASSLEVEGLGYTF. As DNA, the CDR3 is TGTGCCAGCAGCTTAGAGGTCGAGGGTCTTGGCTACACCTTC.

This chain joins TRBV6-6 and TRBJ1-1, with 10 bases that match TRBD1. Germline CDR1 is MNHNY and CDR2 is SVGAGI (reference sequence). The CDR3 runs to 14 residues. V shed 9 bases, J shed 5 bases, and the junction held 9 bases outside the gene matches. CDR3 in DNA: TGTGCCAGTGATCCGGACAGGGGGGGAACTGAAGCTTTCTTT. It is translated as CASDPDRGGTEAFF.

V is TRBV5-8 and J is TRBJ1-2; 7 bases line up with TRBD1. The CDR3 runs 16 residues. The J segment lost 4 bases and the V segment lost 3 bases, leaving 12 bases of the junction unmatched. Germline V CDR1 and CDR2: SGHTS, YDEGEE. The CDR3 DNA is TGTGCCAGCAGCTCCCTGTTTCAGGACAGGTTCTATGGCTACACCTTC. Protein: CASSSLFQDRFYGYTF.

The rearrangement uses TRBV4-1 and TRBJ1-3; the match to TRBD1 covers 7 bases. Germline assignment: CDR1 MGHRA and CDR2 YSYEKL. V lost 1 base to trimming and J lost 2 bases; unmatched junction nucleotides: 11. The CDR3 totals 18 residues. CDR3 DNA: TGCGCCAGCAGCCAAGGAACGGGTAACAGGGGACCTGGAAACACCATATATTTT. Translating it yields CASSQGTGNRGPGNTIYF.